Given below is one T cell receptor beta chain in context. Its antigen is as yet unknown. Trimming took 10 bases from V and 1 from J; bases not matched to a gene: 12. The V gene's germline CDR1 is LNHDA and CDR2 SQIVND (reference sequence). There are 15 residues in the CDR3. This record belongs to a study of cytomegalovirus exposure and HLA in healthy donors. General study findings and limits: Subsequent analysis revealed that first-cohort TCR clusters tended to co-occur in the 95 to 150 validation repertoires. Per published reports, the classifier diagnosed cytomegalovirus status with high specificity and sensitivity.

Here immunoSEQ multiplex PCR was the method, and the copy in TCRdb shows in-frame clones only, minus some. The profile shows approximately 150,000 clones, roughly 80% of them singletons. The V call is TRBV19, the J call TRBJ1-1; 7 bases align to TRBD1. The specimen was PBMCs. The source is a man younger than 45 in good health and CMV-seropositive. This chain's CDR3 is CATRRRGQQNTEAFF. The DNA for the CDR3 is TGTGCCACCCGGCGGAGGGGGCAACAGAACACTGAAGCTTTCTTT.